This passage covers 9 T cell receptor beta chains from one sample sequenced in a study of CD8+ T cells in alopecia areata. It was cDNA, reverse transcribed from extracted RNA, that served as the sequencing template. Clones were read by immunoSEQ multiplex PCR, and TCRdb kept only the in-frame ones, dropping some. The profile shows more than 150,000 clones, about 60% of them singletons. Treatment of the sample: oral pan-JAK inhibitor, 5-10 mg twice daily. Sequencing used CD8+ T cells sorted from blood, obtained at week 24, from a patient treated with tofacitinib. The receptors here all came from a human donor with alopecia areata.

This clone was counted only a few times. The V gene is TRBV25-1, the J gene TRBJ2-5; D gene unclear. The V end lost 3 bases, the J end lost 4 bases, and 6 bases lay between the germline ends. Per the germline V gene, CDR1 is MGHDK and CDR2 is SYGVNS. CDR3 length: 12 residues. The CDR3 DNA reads TGTGCCAGCAGTGATCTCGGAGAGACCCAGTACTTC. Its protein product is CASSDLGETQYF.

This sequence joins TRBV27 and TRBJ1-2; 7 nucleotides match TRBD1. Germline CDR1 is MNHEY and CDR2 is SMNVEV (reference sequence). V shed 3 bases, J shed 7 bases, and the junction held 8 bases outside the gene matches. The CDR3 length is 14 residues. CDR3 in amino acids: CASSLTGIGRGYTF. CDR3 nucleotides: TGTGCCAGCAGTTTGACAGGGATTGGTCGTGGCTACACCTTC.

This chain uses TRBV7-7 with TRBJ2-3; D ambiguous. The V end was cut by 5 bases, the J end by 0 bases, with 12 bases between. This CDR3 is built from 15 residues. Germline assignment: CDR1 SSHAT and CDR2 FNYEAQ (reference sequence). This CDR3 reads CASSPGGSSTDTQYF. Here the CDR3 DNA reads TGTGCCAGCAGCCCAGGCGGCAGCAGCACAGATACGCAGTATTTT.

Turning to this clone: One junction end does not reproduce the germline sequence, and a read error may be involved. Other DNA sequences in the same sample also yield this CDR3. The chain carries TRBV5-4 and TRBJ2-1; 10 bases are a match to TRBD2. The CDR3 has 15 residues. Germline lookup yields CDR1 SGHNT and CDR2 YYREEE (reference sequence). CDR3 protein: CASSRAAGGYNEQFF. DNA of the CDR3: TGCGCCAGCAGCCGGGCAGCGGGGGGGTACAATGAGCAGTTCTTC.

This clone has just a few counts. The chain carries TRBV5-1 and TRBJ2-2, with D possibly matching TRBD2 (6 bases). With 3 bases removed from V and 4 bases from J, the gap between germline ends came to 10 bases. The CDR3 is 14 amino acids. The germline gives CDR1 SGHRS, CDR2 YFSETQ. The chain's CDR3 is CASSWREFTGELFF. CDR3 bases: TGCGCCAGCAGCTGGAGGGAGTTCACCGGGGAGCTGTTTTTT.

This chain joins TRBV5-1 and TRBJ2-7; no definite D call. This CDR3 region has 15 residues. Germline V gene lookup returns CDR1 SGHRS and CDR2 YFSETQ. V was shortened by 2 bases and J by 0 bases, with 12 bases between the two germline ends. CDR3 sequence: CASSLGTTSSYEQYF. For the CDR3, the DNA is TGCGCCAGCAGCTTAGGAACAACGAGCTCCTACGAGCAGTACTTC.

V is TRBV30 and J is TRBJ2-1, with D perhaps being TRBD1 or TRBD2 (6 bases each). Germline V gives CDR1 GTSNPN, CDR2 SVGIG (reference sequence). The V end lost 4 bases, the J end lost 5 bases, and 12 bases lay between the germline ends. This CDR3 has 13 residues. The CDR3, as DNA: TGTGCCTGGACATGGGGGGCCAACAATGAGCAGTTCTTC. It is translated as CAWTWGANNEQFF. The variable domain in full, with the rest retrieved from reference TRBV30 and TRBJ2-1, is SQTIHQWPATLVQPVGSPLSLECTVEGTSNPNLYWYRQAAGRGLQLLFYSVGIGQISSEVPQNLSASRPQDRQFILSSKKLLLSDSGFYLCAWTWGANNEQFFGPGTRLTVL.

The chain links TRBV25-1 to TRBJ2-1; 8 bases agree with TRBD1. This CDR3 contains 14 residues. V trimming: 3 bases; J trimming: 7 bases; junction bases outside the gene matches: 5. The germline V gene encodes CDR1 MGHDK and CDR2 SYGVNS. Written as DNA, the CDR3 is TGTGCCAGCAGTGAGGTGACAGGGGTTAATGAGCAGTTCTTC. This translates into CASSEVTGVNEQFF.

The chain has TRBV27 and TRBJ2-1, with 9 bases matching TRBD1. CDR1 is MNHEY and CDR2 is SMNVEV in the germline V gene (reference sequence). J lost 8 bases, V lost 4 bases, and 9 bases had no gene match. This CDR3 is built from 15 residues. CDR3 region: CASSSPQGASHEQFF. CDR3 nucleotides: TGTGCCAGCAGTTCCCCACAGGGGGCAAGCCATGAGCAGTTCTTC.